Presented here are 2 T cell receptor beta chains from one specimen sequenced in a study of human T cells and chemical hapten exposure. MiXCR, run by TCRdb on the 5' RACE reads, gives a single entry per CDR3 protein. The sample holds approximately 150,000 distinct CDR3 sequences, approximately 4% seen once. Total RNA came from unfractionated whole blood. Source of these receptors: a female donor in good health.

This clonotype was seen ten or more times. The J gene is TRBJ1-1, the V gene TRBV20-1; no definite D call. Germline V gene data show CDR1 as DFQATT and CDR2 as SNEGSKA (reference sequence). This CDR3 comprises 11 residues. V was shortened by 4 bases and J by 5 bases, with 8 bases between the two germline ends. The chain's CDR3 is CSANRGTEAFF. CDR3 nucleotides: TGCAGTGCTAACCGAGGGACTGAAGCTTTCTTT.

This clonotype has ten or more counts. This sequence joins TRBV6-6 and TRBJ1-2; possible D gene TRBD1, 6 bases. Deletions cut 6 bases from V and 2 bases from J, with 10 bases between. The CDR3 is 13 amino acids. Looked up from germline, CDR1 is MNHNY and CDR2 is SVGAGI (reference sequence). As DNA, the CDR3 is TGTGCCAGCAGCAGGACAGTAAACTATGGCTACACCTTC. Protein: CASSRTVNYGYTF.